Below are 6 T cell receptor beta chains sequenced from a single sample in a study of blood T cell repertoires in COVID-19. Produced via immunoSEQ multiplex PCR; TCRdb's table is partial and in-frame only. Counted here are approximately 260,000 clones, 70% to 90% occurring once; the ten biggest clones make up approximately 4%. Material for sequencing was peripheral blood. The receptors stem from a young man with active or convalescent COVID-19.

The V call is TRBV10-1, the J call TRBJ2-1; maybe TRBD2 (7 bases). CDR3 length: 15 amino acids. Germline-derived CDR1 and CDR2 are WNHNN and SYGVQD (reference sequence). Deletions cut 5 bases from V and 3 bases from J, with 14 bases between. The CDR3 coding sequence is TGCGCCAGCAGTACGGGGGGCACCTTCTACAATGAGCAGTTCTTC. Its translation is CASSTGGTFYNEQFF.

This chain links TRBV9 with TRBJ2-1; TRBD2 aligns across 9 bases. The CDR3 loop spans 16 amino acids. Germline V gene data show CDR1 as SGDLS and CDR2 as YYNGEE. Trimming took 8 bases from V and 6 from J; bases not matched to a gene: 15. CDR3 sequence (DNA): TGTGCCAGTCAACCAGCTAGCGCGGGGGGGCCCAATGAGCAGTTCTTC. Amino acids: CASQPASAGGPNEQFF.

J is TRBJ2-1 and V is TRBV15, with D tentatively TRBD1 (6 bases). Germline V gene sequence: CDR1 LNHNV, CDR2 YYDKDF (reference sequence). Trimming removed 7 bases from V and 2 bases from J, with 15 bases in between. The CDR3 loop spans 15 amino acids. The CDR3 spells CATTPWDTTYNEQFF. DNA for the CDR3: TGTGCCACCACCCCCTGGGACACAACCTACAATGAGCAGTTCTTC.

The CDR3 coding sequence is TGCAGTGCTAGTCTAGCGGAAGAGACCCAGTACTTC. This codes for CSASLAEETQYF. The J gene is TRBJ2-5, the V gene TRBV20-1, with TRBD2 matching 7 bases. Germline loops: CDR1 DFQATT, CDR2 SNEGSKA (reference sequence). The junction had 1 base not matched to a gene; V was cut back by 3 bases and J by 3 bases. This CDR3 has 12 residues.

This clone was seen a few times. The chain combines TRBV30 with TRBJ1-6; D remains unclear. V was shortened by 1 base and J by 0 bases, with 10 bases between the two germline ends. The V gene's germline CDR1 is GTSNPN and CDR2 SVGIG (reference sequence). The CDR3 contains 16 residues. Here the CDR3 DNA reads TGTGCCTGGAGTGCCGGGAGGAGCTCCTATAATTCACCCCTCCACTTT. It codes for CAWSAGRSSYNSPLHF.

The gene calls are TRBV11-3 and TRBJ2-2; 7 bases align to TRBD1. Per the germline V gene, CDR1 is SGHNT and CDR2 is YENEEA. V gave up 5 bases and J gave up 0 bases; unmatched junction bases: 6. This CDR3 spans 16 amino acids. CDR3 in DNA: TGTGCCAGCAGCCCTACAGGGGCCCCGAACACCGGGGAGCTGTTTTTT. Encoded protein: CASSPTGAPNTGELFF.